The T cell receptor beta chain under discussion was sequenced for a study of cytomegalovirus exposure and HLA in healthy donors. Findings of the study overall: TCR sequences were mostly rare, though some public TCRs occurred in many donors. CMV antigen specificity of a few CMV-associated chains was confirmed in vitro. Per published reports, the classifier diagnosed cytomegalovirus status with high specificity and sensitivity. Associated with cytomegalovirus, according to the listing, were 150 to 200 TCR beta chains.

The CDR3 covers 16 residues. V lost 4 bases to trimming and J lost 0 bases; unmatched junction nucleotides: 4. Germline CDR1 and CDR2: SGHAT and FQNNGV. Regarding this clone: Its antigen is as yet unknown.

Sequenced by immunoSEQ multiplex PCR; TCRdb stores in-frame clones only, minus some. The sample holds some 120,000 clones, about 88% seen once. Sequencing used PBMCs. J is TRBJ2-1 and V is TRBV11-2, with 9 bases aligning to TRBD2. The receptor's source is a man between 25 and 39 years old in good health and CMV-seronegative. DNA for the CDR3: TGTGCCAGCAGCTCCTCTAGCGGGGCCTCCTACAATGAGCAGTTCTTC. Translating it yields CASSSSSGASYNEQFF.